The clone carrying this TCR beta chain was seen just once. This record comes from a study of shared clonotypes between healthy human individuals. The healthy adult donors were HIV-negative and reported no recent acute infections or vaccinations. Both subsets, CD45RA+ naive and CD45RA-negative memory, were split from the CD4+ cells. This CDR3 is built from 12 residues. Germline V gene sequence: CDR1 GTSNPN, CDR2 SVGIG (reference sequence). V was shortened by 8 bases and J by 6 bases, with 17 bases between the two germline ends. Method: immunoSEQ multiplex PCR; TCRdb's copy keeps in-frame clones and lacks some. This sample carries approximately 1.5 million clones, 97% to 99% of them seen once, and the ten largest clones take 0.36%.

This sequence originates from a man aged 25 to 40 in good health. The chain links TRBV30 to TRBJ2-7; TRBD2 might be the D (5 bases). Material for sequencing was naive CD4+ T cells sorted from blood. The subset denotes: CD45RA+ positively selected. The CDR3 DNA sequence: TGTGCCATCGGGGAAAGGCCCTTCGAGCAGTACTTC. Its protein is CAIGERPFEQYF.